Included here is one TCR beta chain sequence, with context. What antigen it recognizes has not been identified. No quality values exist for individual bases; no much larger clone is one base distant. The data were obtained in a study of shared clonotypes between healthy human individuals (dated by TCRdb to 2020 to 2022). For the study in its entirety: The cohort included three men and two women between 18 and 49 years of age. To increase sequencing depth and limit assay-specific biases, different laboratories used diverse techniques to prepare libraries and sequence TCR repertoires. For each donor, three plates each were used for CD4 naive and CD4 memory, two plates were used for CD8 naive, and one plate was used for CD8 memory. The study deeply sequenced blood TCR repertoires of five healthy adults to estimate repertoire size and the extent of clonotype sharing between individuals. Between about 0.9 and 10 billion PBMCs per donor were obtained by leukapheresis.

CDR1 and CDR2 are drawn from the germline V gene: SGDLS, YYNGEE. The CDR3, cysteine through phenylalanine, is 14 amino acids long. Only the CDR3 region is kept as DNA, spanning 42 bases read in frame from base 1. The junction carries 13 bases between V and J, which are trimmed by 0 bases and 6 bases respectively. Summary of the overall study and its limitations: About 5% of naive CD4, roughly 3.5% of naive CD8, around 2.3% of memory CD4, and 0.35% to 0.4% of memory CD8 clonotypes were shared across several donors. Compared with non-shared clonotypes, the clonotypes found in all four sorted-subset donors had higher generation probabilities. Sampling was restricted to blood, and TCR repertoires in tissue are likely to differ from TCR repertoires in blood. Even with the large sequencing depth, rarefaction of the sorted-subset datasets indicated that sequencing was incomplete. Pairwise subsampling indicated that sequencing depth was expected to affect the degree of clonotype sharing among donors. The genetic and exposure-history diversity represented was limited by the small number of donors. Larger estimated clonotype richness was generally found for naive subsets than for memory subsets.

The donors were healthy, HIV-negative adults who had no recently reported acute infections or vaccinations. Only Caucasian adults living in Nashville, Tennessee, USA were represented among the donors. Magnetic negative selection was used to enrich CD4+ T cells, after which naive cells were positively selected on CD45RA and the negative fraction became the memory subset. After blood collection by leukapheresis, PBMCs were isolated using Ficoll-Histopaque density gradient centrifugation and then cryopreserved in the vapor phase of liquid nitrogen. Purity and quantity of every magnetically sorted T cell population were checked by analytical flow cytometry. Each sorted fraction had its genomic DNA isolated and then quantified by UV absorbance on a Nanodrop 2000c. Using the deep immunoSEQ assay, TCR CDR3 regions were amplified from genomic DNA by multiplex PCR. For each cell subset, the extracted genomic DNA was distributed evenly across all wells of several immunoSEQ 96-well plates, and each plate served as one replicate. For sorted subsets, about 0.2 ug genomic DNA, equal to about 30,000 T cell genomes, was loaded into each replicate PCR. Purified libraries were quantified with a Qubit 3.0 fluorometer, sized on a Bioanalyzer 2100, and re-quantified with the KAPA Library Quantification kit. A separate single-read 150-cycle Illumina NextSeq 550 flow cell was used to sequence each immunoSEQ 96-well plate. The paper's processing steps were these. Because only junctional sequences without quality scores were contained in the immunoSEQ output, filtering matching that applied to full-length reads could not be performed. Sequences were annotated with PyIR, a Python wrapper for IgBLAST v1.9, using IMGT germline references to assign V/J genes and CDR3. Any read was removed if the V/J assignment was weak (E-value above 1e-6), the CDR3 was missing, or the read contained stop codons, out-of-frame junctions, or ambiguous translated residues. V3J clonotypes were defined as sequences sharing an identical inferred V gene, J gene, and CDR3 amino acid sequence. Percentage overlap between repertoires was computed as shared unique clonotypes divided by the size of the smaller repertoire. Three approaches were used to assess repertoire richness: RTK rarefaction, the Chao1 estimator, and Recon v2.1 estimates of unobserved clonotypes. OLGA was used to compute generation probabilities for all TCRbeta clonotypes that the gDNA method yielded from a handful of donors. Imported from immuneACCESS, the table was reduced by TCRdb to in-frame sequences with V and J called. These copies leave out some clones; in studies compared against another copy, an unresolved V gene accounts for under half, and the cause of the remainder is not known. V and J calls and clone size follow that table, whereas D and trimming were derived from the DNA. Recorded for this sample are approximately 2.4 million clones; about 94% of them occurred a single time. The ten largest clonotypes hold 0.1% to 0.15% of the sample.

The sample consisted of naive CD4+ T cells sorted from blood. The sample's cell subset or site, from its label and the paper: CD45RA+ positively selected. The chain couples TRBV9 to TRBJ2-7; the D gene remains uncertain. The TCR comes from a man younger than 35 in good health. In nucleotides, the sequence is TGTGCCAGCAGCGTAGTCGGAATAGCTTCCGAGCAGTACTTC. It is translated as CASSVVGIASEQYF.